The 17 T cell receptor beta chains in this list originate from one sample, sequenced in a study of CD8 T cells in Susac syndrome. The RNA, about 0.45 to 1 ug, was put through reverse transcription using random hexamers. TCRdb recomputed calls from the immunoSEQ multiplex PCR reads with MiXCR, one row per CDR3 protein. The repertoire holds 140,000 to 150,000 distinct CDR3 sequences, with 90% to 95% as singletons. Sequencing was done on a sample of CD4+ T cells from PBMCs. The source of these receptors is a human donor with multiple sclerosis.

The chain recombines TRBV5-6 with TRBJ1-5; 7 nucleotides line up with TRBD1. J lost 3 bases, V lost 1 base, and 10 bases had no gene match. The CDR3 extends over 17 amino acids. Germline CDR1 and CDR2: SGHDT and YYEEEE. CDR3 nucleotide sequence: TGTGCCAGCAGCTTGAAGGGGGCAGGGGATACCAATCAGCCCCAGCATTTT. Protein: CASSLKGAGDTNQPQHF. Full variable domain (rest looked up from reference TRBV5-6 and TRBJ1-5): DAGVTQSPTHLIKTRGQQVTLRCSPKSGHDTVSWYQQALGQGPQFIFQYYEEEERQRGNFPDRFSGHQFPNYSSELNVNALLLGDSALYLCASSLKGAGDTNQPQHFGDGTRLSIL.

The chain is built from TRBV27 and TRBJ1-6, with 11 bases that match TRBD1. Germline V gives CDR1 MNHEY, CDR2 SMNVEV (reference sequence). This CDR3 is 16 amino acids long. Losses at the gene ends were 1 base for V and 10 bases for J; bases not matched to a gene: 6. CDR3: CASSLFIGTGGSPLHF. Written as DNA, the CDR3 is TGTGCCAGCAGTTTATTTATTGGGACAGGGGGGTCACCCCTCCACTTT.

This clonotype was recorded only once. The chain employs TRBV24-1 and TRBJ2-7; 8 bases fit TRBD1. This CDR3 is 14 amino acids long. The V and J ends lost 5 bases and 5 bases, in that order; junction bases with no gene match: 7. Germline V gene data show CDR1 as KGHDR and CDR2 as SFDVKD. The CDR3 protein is CATSAGGTSHEQYF. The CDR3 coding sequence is TGTGCCACCAGTGCAGGGGGCACGTCTCACGAGCAGTACTTC.

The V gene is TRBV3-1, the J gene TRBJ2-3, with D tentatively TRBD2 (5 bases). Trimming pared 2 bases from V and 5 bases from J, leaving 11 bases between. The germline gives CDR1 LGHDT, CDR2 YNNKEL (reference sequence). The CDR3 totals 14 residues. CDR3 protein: CASSQPGYRDTQYF. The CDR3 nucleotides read TGTGCCAGCAGCCAACCGGGGTATCGAGATACGCAGTATTTT.

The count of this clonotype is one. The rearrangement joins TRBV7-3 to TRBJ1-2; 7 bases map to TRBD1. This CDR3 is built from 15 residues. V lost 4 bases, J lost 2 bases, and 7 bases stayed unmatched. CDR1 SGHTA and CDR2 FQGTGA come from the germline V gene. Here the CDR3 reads CASSWKGQSNYGYTF. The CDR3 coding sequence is TGTGCCAGCAGCTGGAAGGGACAGAGCAACTATGGCTACACCTTC.

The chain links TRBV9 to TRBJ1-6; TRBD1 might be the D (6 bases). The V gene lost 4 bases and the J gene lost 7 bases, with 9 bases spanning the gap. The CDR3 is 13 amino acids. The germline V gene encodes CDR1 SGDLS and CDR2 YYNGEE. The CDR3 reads CASSLRGNSPLHF. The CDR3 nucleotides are TGTGCCAGCAGCTTGAGGGGGAATTCACCCCTCCACTTT.

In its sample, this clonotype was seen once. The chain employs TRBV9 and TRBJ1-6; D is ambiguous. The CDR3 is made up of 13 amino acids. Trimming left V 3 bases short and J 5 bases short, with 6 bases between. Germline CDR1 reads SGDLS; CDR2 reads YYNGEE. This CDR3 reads CASSGTDNSPLHF. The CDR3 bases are TGTGCCAGCAGCGGGACGGATAATTCACCCCTCCACTTT.

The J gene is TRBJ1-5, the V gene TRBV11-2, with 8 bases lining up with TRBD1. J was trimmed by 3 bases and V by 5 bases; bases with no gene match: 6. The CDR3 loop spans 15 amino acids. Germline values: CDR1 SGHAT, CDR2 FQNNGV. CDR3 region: CASSPRQGPNQPQHF. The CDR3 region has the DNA TGTGCCAGCAGCCCCAGACAGGGGCCCAATCAGCCCCAGCATTTT.

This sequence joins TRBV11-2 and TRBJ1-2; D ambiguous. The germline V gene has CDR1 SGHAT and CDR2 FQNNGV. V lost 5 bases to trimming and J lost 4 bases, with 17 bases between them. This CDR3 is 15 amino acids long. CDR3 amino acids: CASSTFPRQSYGYTF. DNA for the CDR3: TGTGCCAGCAGCACCTTCCCAAGACAATCCTATGGCTACACCTTC.

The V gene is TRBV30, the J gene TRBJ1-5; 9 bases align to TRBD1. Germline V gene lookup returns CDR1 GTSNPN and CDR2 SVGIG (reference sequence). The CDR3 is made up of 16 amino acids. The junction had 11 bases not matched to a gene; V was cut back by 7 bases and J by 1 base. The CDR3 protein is CAFQAGTGTSNQPQHF. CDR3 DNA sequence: TGTGCCTTCCAGGCCGGGACAGGGACCAGCAATCAGCCCCAGCATTTT.

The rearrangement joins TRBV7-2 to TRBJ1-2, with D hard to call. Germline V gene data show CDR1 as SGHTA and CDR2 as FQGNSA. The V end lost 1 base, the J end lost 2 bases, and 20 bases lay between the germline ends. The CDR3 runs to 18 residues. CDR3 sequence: CASSLGFGLGSANYGYTF. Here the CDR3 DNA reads TGTGCCAGCAGCTTAGGGTTTGGTTTGGGCAGCGCGAACTATGGCTACACCTTC. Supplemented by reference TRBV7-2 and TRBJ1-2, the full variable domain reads GAGVSQSPSNKVTEKGKDVELRCDPISGHTALYWYRQSLGQGLEFLIYFQGNSAPDKSGLPSDRFSAERTGGSVSTLTIQRTQQEDSAVYLCASSLGFGLGSANYGYTFGSGTRLTVV.

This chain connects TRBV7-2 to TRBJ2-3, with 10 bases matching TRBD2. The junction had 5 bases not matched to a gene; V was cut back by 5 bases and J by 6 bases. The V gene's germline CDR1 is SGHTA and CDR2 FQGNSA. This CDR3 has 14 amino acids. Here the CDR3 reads CASSAGLAKDTQYF. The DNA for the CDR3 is TGTGCCAGCAGCGCGGGACTAGCGAAGGATACGCAGTATTTT.

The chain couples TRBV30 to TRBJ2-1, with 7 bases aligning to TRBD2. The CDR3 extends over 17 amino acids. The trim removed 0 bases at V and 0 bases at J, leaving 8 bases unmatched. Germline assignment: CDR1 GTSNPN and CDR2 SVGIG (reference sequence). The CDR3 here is CAWSVYGRTSSYNEQFF. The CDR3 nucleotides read TGTGCCTGGAGTGTATATGGACGGACTAGCTCCTACAATGAGCAGTTCTTC.

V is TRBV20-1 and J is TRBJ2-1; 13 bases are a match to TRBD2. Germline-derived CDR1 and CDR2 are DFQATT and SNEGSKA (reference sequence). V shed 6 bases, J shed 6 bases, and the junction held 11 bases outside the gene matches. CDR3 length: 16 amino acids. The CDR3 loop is CSAGLAGLHMANEQFF. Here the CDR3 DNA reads TGCAGTGCGGGACTAGCGGGACTACACATGGCCAATGAGCAGTTCTTC.

CDR3 coding DNA: TGTGCCAGCAGTGAAGAAGGGGGGGCGGGCGACAATGAGCAGTTCTTC. Its protein product is CASSEEGGAGDNEQFF. The V gene is TRBV2, the J gene TRBJ2-1, with D perhaps TRBD2 (7 bases). Trimming took off 1 base at V and 5 bases at J, with 15 bases between the two ends. The CDR3 is made up of 16 amino acids. Germline V lookup: CDR1 SNHLY, CDR2 FYNNEI.

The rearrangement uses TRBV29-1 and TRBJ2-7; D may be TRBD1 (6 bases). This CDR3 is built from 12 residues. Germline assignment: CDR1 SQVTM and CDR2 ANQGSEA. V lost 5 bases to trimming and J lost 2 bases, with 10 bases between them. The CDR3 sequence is CSVLTGPYEQYF. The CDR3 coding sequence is TGCAGCGTTCTTACAGGGCCCTACGAGCAGTACTTC.

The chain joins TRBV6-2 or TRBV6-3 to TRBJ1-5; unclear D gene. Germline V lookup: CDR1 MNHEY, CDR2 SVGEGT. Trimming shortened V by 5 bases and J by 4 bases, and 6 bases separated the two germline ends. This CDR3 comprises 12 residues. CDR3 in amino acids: CASSGRNQPQHF. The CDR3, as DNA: TGTGCCAGCAGTGGTCGGAATCAGCCCCAGCATTTT.